A selection of T cell receptor beta chains follows, all from one sample in a study of CD8 T cells in Susac syndrome. Via MiXCR, TCRdb re-called the immunoSEQ multiplex PCR reads, giving one row per CDR3 protein. Counted here are some 160,000 distinct CDR3 sequences, roughly 95% occurring once; the ten biggest clones make up roughly 0.16%. Sequenced: CD8+ T cells from PBMCs. Receptors were obtained from a human donor with multiple sclerosis. Both conserved end residues are part of each CDR3. A D gene is named only where the DNA matches it firmly. Only some rows state a clone size, as once, few, many or a class for expanded clones.

size	D	V	J	DNA	CDR3
-	TRBD1	TRBV15	TRBJ2-1	TGTGCCACCCTGGGACCCCAGGGGGTACGCAATGAGCAGTTCTTC	CATLGPQGVRNEQFF
-	-	TRBV27	TRBJ1-2	TGTGCCAGCAGTCCAGAACCCCTAGCCTATGGCTACACCTTC	CASSPEPLAYGYTF
-	-	TRBV25-1	TRBJ1-2	TGTGCCAGCAGTGAATTAGGCTCTTCCAGGGGCTACACCTTC	CASSELGSSRGYTF
-	TRBD1	TRBV3-1	TRBJ1-1	TGTGCCAGCAGCCCTCGACAGGGTTCGAACACTGAAGCTTTCTTT	CASSPRQGSNTEAFF
once	TRBD1	TRBV4-1	TRBJ1-1	TGCGCCAGCAGCCAAGGTCCAGGGGGGAACACTGAAGCTTTCTTT	CASSQGPGGNTEAFF
-	-	TRBV5-1	TRBJ1-5	TGCGCCAGCAGCGAAGGGTTGGACAATCAGCCCCAGCATTTT	CASSEGLDNQPQHF
-	TRBD1	TRBV28	TRBJ1-2	TGTGCCAGCAGTCTAAGGACAGGGAATGGCTACACCTTC	CASSLRTGNGYTF
-	TRBD1	TRBV14	TRBJ2-7	TGTGCCAGCAGCCAAGGGGACAGGGCCTACGAGCAGTACTTC	CASSQGDRAYEQYF
few	-	TRBV29-1	TRBJ2-7	TGCAGCGTTTCCTCAGGGCTCAGCTCCTACGAGCAGTACTTT	CSVSSGLSSYEQYF
-	-	TRBV27	TRBJ2-3	TGTGCCAGCAGTTTATTGTTCGCAGATACGCAGTATTTT	CASSLLFADTQYF
once	-	TRBV7-9	TRBJ2-7	TGTGCCAGCAGCTACCAGAGCTACGAGCAGTACTTC	CASSYQSYEQYF
-	-	TRBV29-1	TRBJ1-1	TGCAGCGTTGAGGAGGGACTCAACACTGAAGCTTTCTTT	CSVEEGLNTEAFF
once	-	TRBV2	TRBJ1-1	TGTGCCAGCAGTGATAGGGCCAGCGAGATGAACACTGAAGCTTTCTTT	CASSDRASEMNTEAFF
-	-	TRBV7-9	TRBJ2-1	TGTGCCAGCACCAGGGCAGGTCGGGGCGATGAGCAGTTCTTC	CASTRAGRGDEQFF
-	-	TRBV9	TRBJ2-5	TGTGCCAGCAGCGTAGGACCAGGGGCACAAGAGACCCAGTACTTC	CASSVGPGAQETQYF
-	-	TRBV29-1	TRBJ2-7	TGCAGCGTTATCAGCTCTACGGGGCAGTACTTC	CSVISSTGQYF
-	TRBD1	TRBV18	TRBJ1-2	TGTGCCAGCTCAACGGACAGGGGCTCGGAGGATTATGGCTACACCTTC	CASSTDRGSEDYGYTF
-	-	TRBV6-5	TRBJ1-2	TGTGCCAGCAGTAACCCAGATGGATCTAACTATGGCTACACCTTC	CASSNPDGSNYGYTF
-	-	TRBV23-1	TRBJ2-1	TGCGCCAGCAGTCGAATCCTCACGACAGCTACAAGGGAGCAGTTCTTC	CASSRILTTATREQFF
-	-	TRBV29-1	TRBJ2-7	TGCAGCGTTGAAGGAGCTACAGCTCAACCTTACGAGCAGTACTTC	CSVEGATAQPYEQYF
-	-	TRBV29-1	TRBJ1-1	TGCAGCGTTGAAGATCCTACGGGGGCTTTCTTT	CSVEDPTGAFF
-	TRBD1	TRBV28	TRBJ2-7	TGTGCCAGCAGTTTAATACAGGGGCACTACGAGCAGTACTTC	CASSLIQGHYEQYF
-	-	TRBV7-3	TRBJ2-1	TGTGCCAGCAGCTTAGGTCGGGAGTACAATGAGCAGTTCTTC	CASSLGREYNEQFF
-	-	TRBV19	TRBJ2-7	TGTGCCAGTAGTATAGACGCGAACCGTCACGCCTACGAGCAGTACTTC	CASSIDANRHAYEQYF
-	-	TRBV2	TRBJ1-3	TGTGCCAGCAGTGAATTCACAACTACCGTATCTGGAAACACCATATATTTT	CASSEFTTTVSGNTIYF
-	-	TRBV29-1	TRBJ2-4	TGCAGCGTTGGTGTTAGCCTAGGCATTCAGTACTTC	CSVGVSLGIQYF
-	TRBD1	TRBV6-2/TRBV6-3	TRBJ1-1	TGTGCCAGCAGTTACTGGCAGGGGGCTGGCGGCACTGAAGCTTTCTTT	CASSYWQGAGGTEAFF
-	-	TRBV29-1	TRBJ2-1	TGCAGCGTTGGGGAGGACTACAATGAGCAGTTCTTC	CSVGEDYNEQFF
-	-	TRBV2	TRBJ2-3	TGTGCCAGCAGTGAAGGCGCGGGTCCCACAGATACGCAGTATTTT	CASSEGAGPTDTQYF
-	TRBD1	TRBV19	TRBJ1-6	TGTGCCAGCCGAAAATGGGACAGGGTCTCACCCCTCCACTTT	CASRKWDRVSPLHF
-	TRBD1	TRBV3-1	TRBJ2-1	TGTGCCAGCAGCCAAGATACGGGACAGATCTACAATGAGCAGTTCTTC	CASSQDTGQIYNEQFF
-	-	TRBV12-3/TRBV12-4	TRBJ2-1	TGTGCCAGCAATACAGGGTCCGTCTACAATGAGCAGTTCTTC	CASNTGSVYNEQFF
-	-	TRBV7-2	TRBJ1-1	TGTGCCAGCAGCCACGACTCCCGAATAGCCGCCGCTGAAGCTTTCTTT	CASSHDSRIAAAEAFF
-	TRBD2	TRBV7-8	TRBJ2-5	TGTGCCAGCAGCTTCCCTATCGCGGGAGGGTTGAAAGAGACCCAGTACTTC	CASSFPIAGGLKETQYF
-	-	TRBV20-1	TRBJ2-5	TGCAGTGCTAGAGATTATTCGGGCAGCAATCAAGAGACCCAGTACTTC	CSARDYSGSNQETQYF
-	-	TRBV7-9	TRBJ2-7	TGTGCCAGCAGCCCAGCGGAGTCCTACGAGCAGTACTTC	CASSPAESYEQYF
-	-	TRBV27	TRBJ2-3	TGTGCCAGCAGTTTATTTTTCACAGATACGCAGTATTTT	CASSLFFTDTQYF
-	TRBD2	TRBV11-2	TRBJ2-1	TGTGCCAGCAGCTCCACTTTTGCCAGCGGGAGGGCCGATGAGCAGTTCTTC	CASSSTFASGRADEQFF
-	-	TRBV18	TRBJ2-2	TGTGCCAGCTCACGGACAGTCGGCACCGGGGAGCTGTTTTTT	CASSRTVGTGELFF
-	TRBD2	TRBV20-1	TRBJ2-1	TGCAGTGCTCTCGGGCTAGCGGTCGGGTATGAGCAGTTCTTC	CSALGLAVGYEQFF
-	-	TRBV2	TRBJ2-5	TGTGCCAGCAGTGGAGGACAGAGGGGCGAAGAGACCCAGTACTTC	CASSGGQRGEETQYF
-	-	TRBV6-1	TRBJ2-7	TGTGCCAGCAGTGATCTTCAGGGCTCCTACGAGCAGTACTTC	CASSDLQGSYEQYF
-	TRBD2	TRBV10-2	TRBJ2-1	TGCGCCAGCAGTTGGACTAGCCATCCCCATGAGCAGTTCTTC	CASSWTSHPHEQFF
-	-	TRBV30	TRBJ2-7	TGTGCCTGGGAGGGAAGAAGCTCCTACGAGCAGTACTTC	CAWEGRSSYEQYF
once	TRBD2	TRBV20-1	TRBJ2-3	TGCAGTGCTAAGACGCGGGGGGAGAGGACAGATACGCAGTATTTT	CSAKTRGERTDTQYF
once	-	TRBV14	TRBJ2-1	TGTGCCAGCAGCCAGGTCAGGGGGGCCTACAATGAGCAGTTCTTC	CASSQVRGAYNEQFF